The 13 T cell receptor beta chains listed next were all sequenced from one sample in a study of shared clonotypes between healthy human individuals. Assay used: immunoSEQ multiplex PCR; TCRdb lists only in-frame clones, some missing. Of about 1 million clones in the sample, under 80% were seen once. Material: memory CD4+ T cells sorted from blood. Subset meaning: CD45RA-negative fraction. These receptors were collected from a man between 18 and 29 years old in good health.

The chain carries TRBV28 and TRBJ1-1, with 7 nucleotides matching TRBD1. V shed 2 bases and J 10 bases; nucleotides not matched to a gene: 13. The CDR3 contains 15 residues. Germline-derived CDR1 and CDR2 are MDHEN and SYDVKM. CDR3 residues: CASSLVKGAPRGAFF. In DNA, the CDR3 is TGTGCCAGCAGTTTAGTTAAGGGGGCCCCGAGGGGAGCTTTCTTT.

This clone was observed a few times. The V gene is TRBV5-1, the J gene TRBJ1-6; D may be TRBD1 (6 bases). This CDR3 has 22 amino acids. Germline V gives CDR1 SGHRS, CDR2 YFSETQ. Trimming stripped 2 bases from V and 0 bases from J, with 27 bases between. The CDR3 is CASSLGGKGTLPMNSYNSPLHF. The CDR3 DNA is TGCGCCAGCAGCTTAGGGGGAAAGGGGACCCTGCCCATGAACTCCTATAATTCACCCCTCCACTTT.

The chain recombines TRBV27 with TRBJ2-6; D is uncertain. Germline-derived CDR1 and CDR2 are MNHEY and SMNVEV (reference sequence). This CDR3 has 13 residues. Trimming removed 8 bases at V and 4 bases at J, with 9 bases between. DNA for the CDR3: TGTGCCAGCTCCTCGTGGGGGGCCAACGTCCTGACTTTC. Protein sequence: CASSSWGANVLTF.

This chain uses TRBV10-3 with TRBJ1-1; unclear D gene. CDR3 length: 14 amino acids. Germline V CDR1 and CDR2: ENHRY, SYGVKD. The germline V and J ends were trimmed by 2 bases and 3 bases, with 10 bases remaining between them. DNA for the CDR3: TGTGCCATCAGTGAGACTTGGCAAGACACTGAAGCTTTCTTT. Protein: CAISETWQDTEAFF.

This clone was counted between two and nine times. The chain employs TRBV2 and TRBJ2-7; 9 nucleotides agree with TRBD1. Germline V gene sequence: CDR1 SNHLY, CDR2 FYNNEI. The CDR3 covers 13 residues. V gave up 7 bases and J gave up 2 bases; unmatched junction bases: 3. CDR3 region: CASIRDRAYEQYF. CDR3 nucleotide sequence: TGTGCCAGCATTAGGGACAGGGCCTACGAGCAGTACTTC.

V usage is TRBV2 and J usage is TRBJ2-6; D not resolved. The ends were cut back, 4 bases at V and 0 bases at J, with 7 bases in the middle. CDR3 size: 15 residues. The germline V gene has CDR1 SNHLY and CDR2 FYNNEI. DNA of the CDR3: TGTGCCAGCAGTGTGACCGACTCTGGGGCCAACGTCCTGACTTTC. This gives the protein CASSVTDSGANVLTF.

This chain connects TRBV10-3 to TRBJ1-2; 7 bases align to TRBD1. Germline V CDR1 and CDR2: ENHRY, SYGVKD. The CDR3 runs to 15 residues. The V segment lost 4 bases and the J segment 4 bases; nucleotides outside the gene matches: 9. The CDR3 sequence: CAISARGNSGYGYTF. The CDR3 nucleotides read TGTGCCATCAGTGCCAGGGGGAACTCTGGCTATGGCTACACCTTC.

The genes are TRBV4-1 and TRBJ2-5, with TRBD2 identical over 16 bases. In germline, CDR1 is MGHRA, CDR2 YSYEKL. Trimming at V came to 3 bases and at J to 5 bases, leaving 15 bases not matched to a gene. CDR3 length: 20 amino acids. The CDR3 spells CASSQGRPGTSGGAVETQYF. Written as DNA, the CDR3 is TGCGCCAGCAGCCAGGGACGGCCCGGGACTAGCGGGGGGGCCGTGGAGACCCAGTACTTC.

The CDR3 DNA reads as TGTGCCAGCAGTGAAATCTCTGGAGCAGAGACCCAGTACTTC. This encodes CASSEISGAETQYF. The chain employs TRBV2 and TRBJ2-5, with D unresolved. Trimming removed 2 bases at V and 4 bases at J, with 11 bases between. CDR3 length equals 14 residues. Germline values: CDR1 SNHLY, CDR2 FYNNEI.

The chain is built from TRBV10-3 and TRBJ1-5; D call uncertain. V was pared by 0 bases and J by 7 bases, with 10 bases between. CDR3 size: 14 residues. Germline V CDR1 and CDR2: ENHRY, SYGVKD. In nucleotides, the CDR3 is TGTGCCATCAGTGAGTCACATGGGCAACAGCCCCAGCATTTT. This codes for CAISESHGQQPQHF.

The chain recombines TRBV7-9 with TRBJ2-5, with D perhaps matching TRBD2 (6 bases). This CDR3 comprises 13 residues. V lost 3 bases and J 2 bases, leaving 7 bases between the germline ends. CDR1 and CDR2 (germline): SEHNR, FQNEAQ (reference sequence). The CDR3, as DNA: TGTGCCAGCAGCTTTCGGGAGCAAGAGACCCAGTACTTC. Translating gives CASSFREQETQYF.

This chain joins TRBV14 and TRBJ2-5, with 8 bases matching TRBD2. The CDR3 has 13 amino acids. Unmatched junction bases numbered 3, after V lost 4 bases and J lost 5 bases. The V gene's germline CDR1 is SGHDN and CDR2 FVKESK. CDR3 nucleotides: TGTGCCAGCAGCCCTGGACTAGCTGAGACCCAGTACTTC. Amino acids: CASSPGLAETQYF.

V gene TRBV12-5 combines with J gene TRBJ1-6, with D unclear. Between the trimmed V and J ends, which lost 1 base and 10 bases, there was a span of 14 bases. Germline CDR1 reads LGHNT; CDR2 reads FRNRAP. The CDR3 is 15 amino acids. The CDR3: CASGLEGSLGSPLHF. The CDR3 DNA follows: TGTGCTAGTGGTTTGGAAGGGAGTCTCGGATCACCCCTCCACTTT.